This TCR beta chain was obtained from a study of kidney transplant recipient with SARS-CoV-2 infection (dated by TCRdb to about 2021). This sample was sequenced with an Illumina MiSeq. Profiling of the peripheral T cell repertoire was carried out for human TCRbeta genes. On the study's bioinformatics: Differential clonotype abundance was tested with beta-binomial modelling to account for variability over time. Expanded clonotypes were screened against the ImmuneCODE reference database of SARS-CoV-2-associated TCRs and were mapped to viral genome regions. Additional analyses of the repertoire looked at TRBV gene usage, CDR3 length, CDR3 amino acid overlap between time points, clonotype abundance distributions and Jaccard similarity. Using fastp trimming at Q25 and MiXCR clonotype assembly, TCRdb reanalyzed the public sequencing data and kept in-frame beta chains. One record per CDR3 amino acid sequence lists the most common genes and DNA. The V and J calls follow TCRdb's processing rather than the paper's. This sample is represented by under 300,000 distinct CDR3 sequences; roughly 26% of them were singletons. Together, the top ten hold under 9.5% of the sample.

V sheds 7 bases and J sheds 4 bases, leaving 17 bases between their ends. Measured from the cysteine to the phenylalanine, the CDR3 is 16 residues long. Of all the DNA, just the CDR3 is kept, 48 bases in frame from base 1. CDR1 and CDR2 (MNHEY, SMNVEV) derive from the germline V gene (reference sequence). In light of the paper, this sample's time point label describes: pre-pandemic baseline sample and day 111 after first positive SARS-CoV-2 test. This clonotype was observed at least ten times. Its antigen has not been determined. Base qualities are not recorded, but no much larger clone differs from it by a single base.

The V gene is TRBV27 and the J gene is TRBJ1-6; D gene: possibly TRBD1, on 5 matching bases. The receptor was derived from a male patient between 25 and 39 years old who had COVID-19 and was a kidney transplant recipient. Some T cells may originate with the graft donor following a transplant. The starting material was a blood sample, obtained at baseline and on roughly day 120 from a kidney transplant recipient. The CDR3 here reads CASTLRGPLYNSPLHF. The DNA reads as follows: TGTGCCAGCACCCTGAGGGGCCCCCTTTATAATTCACCCCTCCACTTT.